A single sample gave rise to the 26 T cell receptor beta chains below, sequenced in a study of cytomegalovirus exposure and HLA in healthy donors (dated by TCRdb to about 2017). The receptor library was made with the immunoSEQ multiplex PCR assay. The multiplex PCR relied on a mix of 60 forward primers for TCR Vbeta segments and 13 reverse primers for TCR Jbeta segments. The table was pulled from immuneACCESS by TCRdb, which kept in-frame rearrangements only. Such tables lose some clones; where checked, under half of the loss comes from unresolved V genes, and the rest has no known cause. The sample table contains some 200,000 clones; only one count was recorded for 82% of them. The top ten hold about 0.6% of the sample. Material: PBMCs. These receptors were collected from a middle-aged woman in good health and CMV-seronegative.

This sequence joins TRBV4-3 and TRBJ1-1; D is possibly TRBD1 (5 bases). This CDR3 is built from 13 residues. Germline lookup yields CDR1 LGHNA and CDR2 YSLEER. The V and J ends lost 3 bases and 11 bases respectively, with 16 bases between them. The CDR3 DNA sequence: TGCGCCAGCAGCCATGGATCTATCGGGGGGGCTTTCTTT. Amino acid sequence: CASSHGSIGGAFF.

This clone showed up just once. V is TRBV18 and J is TRBJ2-3; D is undetermined. CDR1 KGHSH and CDR2 LQKENI come from the germline V gene. Trimming took 7 bases from V and 2 from J, leaving 10 bases between them. The CDR3 is 13 amino acids. The CDR3 DNA reads TGTGCCAGCTTCGAAAGCATCACAGATACGCAGTATTTT. Translated: CASFESITDTQYF.

This clone was observed once. The chain recombines TRBV13 with TRBJ2-3; possibly TRBD2 for D (7 bases). CDR3 length: 16 residues. Germline V lookup: CDR1 PRHDT, CDR2 FYEKMQ (reference sequence). Between the trimmed V and J ends, which lost 0 bases and 6 bases, there was a span of 16 bases. CDR3 sequence: CASSLGQGRGADTQYF. DNA for the CDR3: TGTGCCAGCAGCTTAGGCCAGGGGAGGGGGGCTGATACGCAGTATTTT.

V usage is TRBV7-2 and J usage is TRBJ2-2, with no clear D. Germline CDR1 is SGHTA and CDR2 is FQGNSA. This CDR3 spans 14 amino acids. V lost 0 bases to trimming and J lost 8 bases, with 10 bases between them. The CDR3 DNA reads as TGTGCCAGCAGCTTAGCGGTTCAGTCTGGGGAGCTGTTTTTT. This encodes CASSLAVQSGELFF.

The rearrangement links TRBV27 to TRBJ1-2; D remains unclear. The germline gives CDR1 MNHEY, CDR2 SMNVEV (reference sequence). This CDR3 contains 14 residues. V gave up 3 bases and J gave up 0 bases, with 8 bases separating them. The CDR3 loop is CASSFQRANYGYTF. For the CDR3, the DNA is TGTGCCAGCAGTTTTCAGCGAGCTAACTATGGCTACACCTTC.

This rearrangement joins TRBV10-3 to TRBJ2-1; 8 bases are shared with TRBD2. V dropped 8 bases and J dropped 0; count of bases not matched to a gene: 6. Per the germline V gene, CDR1 is ENHRY and CDR2 is SYGVKD. CDR3 length equals 15 residues. CDR3 sequence reads: CAIDAGGSSYNEQFF. The CDR3 DNA reads as TGTGCCATCGATGCGGGGGGTAGCTCCTACAATGAGCAGTTCTTC.

The chain carries TRBV30 and TRBJ1-1; 9 bases line up with TRBD1. This CDR3 contains 15 residues. V trimming: 7 bases; J trimming: 5 bases; junction bases outside the gene matches: 14. Germline V lookup: CDR1 GTSNPN, CDR2 SVGIG (reference sequence). CDR3 sequence reads: CAYYRGRLRGTEAFF. The CDR3 DNA follows: TGTGCCTACTACAGGGGGCGGCTGCGGGGTACTGAAGCTTTCTTT.

CDR3 sequence: CASSDGGGGYTF. The CDR3 nucleotides read TGTGCCAGCAGTGACGGGGGCGGAGGCTACACCTTC. The chain couples TRBV6-4 to TRBJ1-2; tentative D call: TRBD1 (6 bases). V dropped 2 bases and J dropped 8 bases, with 9 bases sitting between them. This CDR3 contains 12 residues. Germline CDR1 and CDR2: MRHNA and SNTAGT.

V gene TRBV7-9 combines with J gene TRBJ1-1, with TRBD1 matching over 9 bases. Germline trimming cut 10 bases from V and 7 bases from J; bases unmatched to any gene: 7. Germline-derived CDR1 and CDR2 are SEHNR and FQNEAQ (reference sequence). CDR3 length: 12 residues. The CDR3 coding sequence is TGTGCCACTGGACAGGGGAGGGATGAAGCTTTCTTT. This encodes CATGQGRDEAFF.

The rearrangement uses TRBV7-9 and TRBJ2-7, with 8 bases lining up with TRBD1. The CDR3 sequence is 14 residues long. Germline V gene lookup returns CDR1 SEHNR and CDR2 FQNEAQ (reference sequence). The J segment lost 2 bases and the V segment lost 7 bases, leaving 7 bases of the junction unmatched. The CDR3 DNA follows: TGTGCCAGCACCGCGGGACAGGATGCCTACGAGCAGTACTTC. It specifies CASTAGQDAYEQYF.

This clone appeared once. The chain recombines TRBV7-8 with TRBJ2-4, with D possibly matching TRBD2 (7 bases). V gave up 5 bases and J gave up 1 base, with 15 bases separating them. Germline CDR1 and CDR2: SGHVS and FQNEAQ. The CDR3 extends over 16 amino acids. In nucleotides, the CDR3 is TGTGCCAGCAGCCCCAGCGCGGGGGCTGCCAAAAACATTCAGTACTTC. Translated: CASSPSAGAAKNIQYF.

V gene TRBV9 combines with J gene TRBJ2-1, with 11 positions matching TRBD1. CDR1 and CDR2 (germline): SGDLS, YYNGEE. The V and J ends lost 3 bases and 2 bases, in that order; junction bases with no gene match: 1. The CDR3 contains 15 residues. Here the CDR3 DNA reads TGTGCCAGCAGCGGGGGACAGGGGGCCTACAATGAGCAGTTCTTC. It codes for CASSGGQGAYNEQFF.

The rearrangement uses TRBV11-2 and TRBJ2-2, with 10 bases that match TRBD2. The germline V gene has CDR1 SGHAT and CDR2 FQNNGV. Trimming took 4 bases from V and 5 from J; bases not matched to a gene: 4. The length of the CDR3 is 15 residues. The CDR3 coding sequence is TGTGCCAGCAGCTCCAGCGGGGGGGAGACCGGGGAGCTGTTTTTT. This sequence encodes CASSSSGGETGELFF. Together with reference TRBV11-2 and TRBJ2-2, the CDR3 gives the full variable domain: EAGVAQSPRYKIIEKRQSVAFWCNPISGHATLYWYQQILGQGPKLLIQFQNNGVVDDSQLPKDRFSAERLKGVDSTLKIQPAKLEDSAVYLCASSSSGGETGELFFGEGSRLTVL.

The rearrangement uses TRBV2 and TRBJ1-2, with TRBD1 matching over 8 bases. The germline V gene encodes CDR1 SNHLY and CDR2 FYNNEI. The CDR3 is made up of 14 amino acids. With V trimmed by 8 bases and J by 4 bases, 9 bases remained unmatched. CDR3 bases: TGTGCCAGCCAAGGGGGACAGGAGGGCTATGGCTACACCTTC. This gives the protein CASQGGQEGYGYTF.

V usage is TRBV6-5 and J usage is TRBJ2-1, with 9 bases fitting TRBD2. Germline CDR1 is MNHEY and CDR2 is SVGAGI. This CDR3 spans 15 amino acids. Trimming took 6 bases from V and 9 from J; bases not matched to a gene: 12. CDR3 bases: TGTGCCAGCAGCCGACGGGGGACTAGCACAAGTGAGCAGTTCTTC. It translates to CASSRRGTSTSEQFF.

The chain employs TRBV18 and TRBJ2-5; D is unresolved. The germline V gene has CDR1 KGHSH and CDR2 LQKENI. The CDR3 is 11 residues long. Trimming removed 3 bases at V and 9 bases at J, with 8 bases between. CDR3 bases: TGTGCCAGCTCACCGGGCCTTGCCCAGTACTTC. Residues: CASSPGLAQYF.

V usage is TRBV30 and J usage is TRBJ2-3; the match to TRBD1 covers 9 bases. The length of the CDR3 is 16 residues. V lost 2 bases to trimming and J lost 1 base; unmatched junction nucleotides: 7. CDR1 GTSNPN and CDR2 SVGIG come from the germline V gene (reference sequence). The CDR3 sequence: CAWSQWTGAGTDTQYF. The CDR3 DNA reads as TGTGCCTGGAGTCAGTGGACAGGGGCAGGCACAGATACGCAGTATTTT.

A single count supports this clone. The rearrangement joins TRBV19 to TRBJ2-1; D is perhaps TRBD1 (5 bases). V lost 9 bases and J lost 8, with 8 bases in between. The CDR3 runs 10 residues. In germline, CDR1 is LNHDA, CDR2 SQIVND (reference sequence). CDR3: CASQGYEQFF. For the CDR3, the DNA is TGTGCCAGCCAGGGTTATGAGCAGTTCTTC.

J is TRBJ2-7 and V is TRBV27; weak D call: TRBD1 (5 bases). With 6 bases removed from V and 3 bases from J, the gap between germline ends came to 21 bases. The CDR3 runs to 16 residues. Germline V gives CDR1 MNHEY, CDR2 SMNVEV (reference sequence). DNA of the CDR3: TGTGCCAGCAGCCCTTTCTATCCCCAGGGCGACTACGAGCAGTACTTC. Translation: CASSPFYPQGDYEQYF.

V and J are TRBV4-3 and TRBJ2-7; 7 bases agree with TRBD1. The germline CDR1 and CDR2 sequences are LGHNA and YSLEER. J gave up 1 base and V 2 bases, and 5 bases lay outside the gene matches. The CDR3 consists of 15 residues. The CDR3 DNA follows: TGCGCCAGCAGCCAACGGACAGGCCAATCCTACGAGCAGTACTTC. The encoded protein is CASSQRTGQSYEQYF.

The chain carries TRBV9 and TRBJ2-1; weak D call: TRBD1 (5 bases). Between the trimmed V and J ends, which lost 0 bases and 8 bases, there was a span of 9 bases. This CDR3 has 13 residues. Germline V gives CDR1 SGDLS, CDR2 YYNGEE. CDR3 nucleotides: TGTGCCAGCAGCGTAGAGTTCAGGGATGAGCAGTTCTTC. As protein: CASSVEFRDEQFF.

The chain uses TRBV11-2 and TRBJ1-2; D possibly corresponds to TRBD1 (5 bases). The CDR3 is made up of 10 amino acids. V gave up 10 bases and J gave up 6 bases, with 9 bases separating them. Germline V gene data show CDR1 as SGHAT and CDR2 as FQNNGV. CDR3 DNA sequence: TGTGCCATCAGGGAGAATGGCTACACCTTC. Its translation: CAIRENGYTF.

This clone was detected once. The CDR3 DNA sequence: TGTGCCAGCAGCAAATTCGTAGTTGCACAGGGGGCGCATAATTACGAGCAGTACTTC. Translated, it gives CASSKFVVAQGAHNYEQYF. This chain connects TRBV27 to TRBJ2-7; 9 nucleotides match TRBD1. There are 19 residues in the CDR3. Germline V gives CDR1 MNHEY, CDR2 SMNVEV (reference sequence). Trimming cost V 6 bases and J 4 bases; bases outside gene matches: 22.

J is TRBJ2-5 and V is TRBV7-9; 7 nucleotides match TRBD1. Germline V gives CDR1 SEHNR, CDR2 FQNEAQ (reference sequence). The CDR3 is made up of 13 amino acids. The junction had 4 bases not matched to a gene; V was cut back by 6 bases and J by 3 bases. The chain's CDR3 is CASRITGEETQYF. The CDR3 DNA reads TGTGCCAGCAGGATAACAGGGGAAGAGACCCAGTACTTC.

The CDR3 coding sequence is TGTGCCACCCAGGACTCTGGAAACACCATATATTTT. It specifies CATQDSGNTIYF. The chain is built from TRBV28 and TRBJ1-3, with D unresolved. From germline, CDR1 is MDHEN and CDR2 SYDVKM. The CDR3 spans 12 residues. Trimming pared 10 bases from V and 0 bases from J, leaving 7 bases between. The full variable domain, completed using reference TRBV28 and TRBJ1-3, is DVKVTQSSRYLVKRTGEKVFLECVQDMDHENMFWYRQDPGLGLRLIYFSYDVKMKEKGDIPEGYSVSREKKERFSLILESASTNQTSMYLCATQDSGNTIYFGEGSWLTVV.

The chain combines TRBV5-1 with TRBJ2-3, with 12 bases aligning to TRBD1. Germline V lookup: CDR1 SGHRS, CDR2 YFSETQ. V trimming: 2 bases; J trimming: 7 bases; junction bases outside the gene matches: 5. The CDR3 spans 15 residues. The CDR3 region is CASSLGTGGINTQYF. The CDR3 bases are TGCGCCAGCAGCTTAGGGACAGGGGGCATAAATACGCAGTATTTT.